The rows below give T cell receptor beta chains drawn from one sample of a study of shared clonotypes between healthy human individuals. Measured with immunoSEQ multiplex PCR; TCRdb has only the in-frame clones, and not every one. The table has around 2.5 million clones, approximately 93% seen once. Sequences were obtained from naive CD4+ T cells from PBMCs. Receptors originate from a man younger than 30 in good health. Some clones in this sample may be carry-over from other donors' samples. Each CDR3 is given with its conserved first and last residue. A D gene is named only where the DNA matches it firmly. Expanded clones are given a class, and other clones once, few, many or no size at all.

>TRBD1|TRBV7-9|TRBJ1-4|once
TGTGCCAGCAGCTTGGGGCAGGGGGCGCCCACTAATGAAAAACTGTTTTTT
CASSLGQGAPTNEKLFF
>.|TRBV9|TRBJ2-5|.
TGTGCCAGCAGCGAGGGGAGATATCCCACCCAAGAGACCCAGTACTTC
CASSEGRYPTQETQYF
>TRBD1|TRBV30|TRBJ1-2|.
TGTGCCTGGGAAATGACCGGGACAGCCTATGGCTACACCTTC
CAWEMTGTAYGYTF
>.|TRBV18|TRBJ2-3|.
TGTGCCAGCTCACCACGGTCCTCAGATACGCAGTATTTT
CASSPRSSDTQYF
>TRBD1|TRBV7-9|TRBJ1-1|once
TGTGCCAGCAGCTTAGATTGGGGCAGGGGGACCACTGAAGCTTTCTTT
CASSLDWGRGTTEAFF
>.|TRBV7-6|TRBJ2-7|.
TGTGCCAGCAGCTTAGAGGCTACGTCAACTGTCTACGAGCAGTACTTC
CASSLEATSTVYEQYF
>TRBD2|TRBV7-3|TRBJ2-1|.
TGTGCCAGCAGCCTGCTGAGCGGGATCAATGAGCAGTTCTTC
CASSLLSGINEQFF
>.|TRBV5-1|TRBJ2-2|.
TGCGCCAGCAGCTTGGCAGGGCCTAAAACCGGGGAGCTGTTTTTT
CASSLAGPKTGELFF
>.|TRBV5-4|TRBJ1-4|.
TGTGCCAGCAGCTCGTGGCCAGGGGAAAAACTGTTTTTT
CASSSWPGEKLFF
>TRBD1|TRBV9|TRBJ2-2|.
TGTGCCAGCAGCGTAGGGACAGGGGGCGCGACCGGGGAGCTGTTTTTT
CASSVGTGGATGELFF
>TRBD1|TRBV7-9|TRBJ2-7|.
TGTGCCAGCAGCATATTGCACGGGACAGGGACCTACGAGCAGTACTTC
CASSILHGTGTYEQYF
>TRBD1|TRBV28|TRBJ1-1|.
TGTGCCAGCAGTCCTGGGGACAGGATGAACACTGAAGCTTTCTTT
CASSPGDRMNTEAFF
>.|TRBV9|TRBJ1-2|.
TGTGCCAGCAGCGTAGGCAGGGGAAGAGCGGGGAGCGGCTACACCTTC
CASSVGRGRAGSGYTF
>.|TRBV14|TRBJ2-3|once
TGTGCCAGCAGCCAAGATAGGTCTAGCGGCACAGATACGCAGTATTTT
CASSQDRSSGTDTQYF
>.|TRBV18|TRBJ1-2|.
TGTGCCAGCTCTAGAGCCGAGGCCAACTATGGCTACACCTTC
CASSRAEANYGYTF
>.|TRBV5-1|TRBJ1-1|.
TGCGCCAGCAGCCGTCTAACAGAGAACACTGAAGCTTTCTTT
CASSRLTENTEAFF
>TRBD2|TRBV18|TRBJ2-3|.
TGTGCCAGCTCACCACCGGGACTAGCGGGAGTAGTAGATACGCAGTATTTT
CASSPPGLAGVVDTQYF
>.|TRBV9|TRBJ2-3|.
TGTGCCAGCAGCGTAGCGGGGAGTCGAACAGATACGCAGTATTTT
CASSVAGSRTDTQYF
>TRBD1|TRBV2|TRBJ1-5|.
TGTGCCAGCGGGGGACAGGCTATAAATCAGCCCCAGCATTTT
CASGGQAINQPQHF
>.|TRBV19|TRBJ2-5|.
TGTGCCAGTAGAACTAGGGGAGGAGGGGAGACCCAGTACTTC
CASRTRGGGETQYF
>TRBD1|TRBV2|TRBJ1-5|.
TGTGCCAGCAGGACCGGGACAGGTCGTTATCAGCCCCAGCATTTT
CASRTGTGRYQPQHF
>.|TRBV7-9|TRBJ1-5|.
TGTGCCAGCAGCCCGGGGGACCAGCCCCAGCATTTT
CASSPGDQPQHF
>.|TRBV10-3|TRBJ1-3|.
TGTGCCATCAGTTCAAATCCAGGGCGTGTATCCCTGGCCTCTGGAAACACCATATATTTT
CAISSNPGRVSLASGNTIYF
>.|TRBV7-9|TRBJ1-4|.
TGTGCCAGCAGCTTACGGCCCGGTCTTACTAATGAAAAACTGTTTTTT
CASSLRPGLTNEKLFF
>.|TRBV6-6|TRBJ1-1|.
TGTGCCAGCAGTTACGGGGGGTGGTCGCCGGCTTTCTTT
CASSYGGWSPAFF
>TRBD1|TRBV28|TRBJ1-4|.
TGTGCCAGCAGTGAACAGGGGATTAATGAAAAACTGTTTTTT
CASSEQGINEKLFF
>TRBD2|TRBV28|TRBJ2-5|.
TGTGCCAGCAGCGTCCTCCGGGAGGGTGAGACCCAGTACTTC
CASSVLREGETQYF
>.|TRBV9|TRBJ2-3|.
TGTGCCAGCAGCGTAGGCGAGTTTGGTAGCACAGATACGCAGTATTTT
CASSVGEFGSTDTQYF
>.|TRBV6-6|TRBJ2-7|.
TGTGCCAGCACACACCCGGGACCAAGCTACGAGCAGTACTTC
CASTHPGPSYEQYF
>.|TRBV28|TRBJ2-7|.
TGTGCCAGCAGTTTGGGCGGTGGGTTTAGAGAGCAGTACTTC
CASSLGGGFREQYF
>.|TRBV7-2|TRBJ2-5|.
TGTGCCAGCACCCCCACAGGTTTGCAGACCCAGTACTTC
CASTPTGLQTQYF
>TRBD1|TRBV5-1|TRBJ2-7|.
TGCGCCAGCAGCTTGCAGGGGGCGAGCTACGAGCAGTACTTC
CASSLQGASYEQYF
>.|TRBV5-4|TRBJ1-1|.
TGTGCCAGCAGCTCCGCCCGAGAGGGTGGCACTGAAGCTTTCTTT
CASSSAREGGTEAFF
>.|TRBV7-9|TRBJ1-1|.
TGTGCCAGCAGCCCTCGACGGAACACTGAAGCTTTCTTT
CASSPRRNTEAFF
>.|TRBV7-3|TRBJ1-3|.
TGTGCCAGCAGCTTAAATTCGGCAGGGGCTGGAAACACCATATATTTT
CASSLNSAGAGNTIYF
>.|TRBV28|TRBJ2-3|.
TGTGCCAGCACCATGTACCGGGGCCCCCCAACTACGCAGTATTTT
CASTMYRGPPTTQYF
>.|TRBV7-9|TRBJ1-1|.
TGTGCCAGCAGCCTCCTGGCGAACACTGAAGCTTTCTTT
CASSLLANTEAFF
>TRBD2|TRBV27|TRBJ2-1|once
TGTGCCAGCAGTCCCCAGCCGGGGAGACTAGCGGGAGGGCCAGGAAATGAGCAGTTCTTC
CASSPQPGRLAGGPGNEQFF
>TRBD2|TRBV28|TRBJ2-5|.
TGTGCCAGCAGTCTGACTAGCGGGTCCCAAACGACCCAGTACTTC
CASSLTSGSQTTQYF
>.|TRBV7-9|TRBJ1-1|.
TGTGCCAGCAGCTTATCCACTGAAGCTTTCTTT
CASSLSTEAFF
>TRBD2|TRBV27|TRBJ2-7|.
TGCGGGCCGGGGGGGCAAGAGCAGTACTTC
CGPGGQEQYF
>.|TRBV5-1|TRBJ2-4|.
TGCGCCAGCAGCTTGGAAGCTGTAAACATTCAGTACTTC
CASSLEAVNIQYF
>TRBD1|TRBV5-1|TRBJ2-7|.
TGCGCCAGCAGCTTTACTCTCCTGGGACAGTTAAAACAAACCTACGAGCAGTACTTC
CASSFTLLGQLKQTYEQYF
>.|TRBV10-1|TRBJ2-2|.
TGCGCCAGCAGGAGTAGCGGAAACACCGGGGAGCTGTTTTTT
CASRSSGNTGELFF
>TRBD1|TRBV28|TRBJ1-1|.
TGTGCCAGCAGTCGCCCGGGACAGCTCACTGAAGCTTTCTTT
CASSRPGQLTEAFF
>TRBD2|TRBV4-1|TRBJ2-1|.
TGCGCCAGCAGCCTCCTCGGCGGGAGGGCATTCGATGAGCAGTTCTTC
CASSLLGGRAFDEQFF
>TRBD2|TRBV19|TRBJ2-5|.
TGTGCCAGTAGTATTAGGCTAGCGGGAGTTGGAGAGACCCAGTACTTC
CASSIRLAGVGETQYF
>TRBD2|TRBV28|TRBJ2-1|.
TGTGCCAGCATCCCACCGGGGGGACCTTACAATGAGCAGTTCTTC
CASIPPGGPYNEQFF
>.|TRBV6-5|TRBJ1-2|.
TGTGCCATCCTGGAGGCGGGGCGAGGCTACACCTTC
CAILEAGRGYTF
>TRBD2|TRBV28|TRBJ2-7|.
TGTGCCAGCATCCCCGGCGGGGGGCGGTCTACGAGCGAGCAGTACTTC
CASIPGGGRSTSEQYF
>.|TRBV6-5|TRBJ1-5|once
TGTGCCAGCAGTTACCGGGGGGGCAATCAGCCCCAGCATTTT
CASSYRGGNQPQHF
>TRBD2|TRBV18|TRBJ2-7|.
TGTGCCAGCTCACCATCGCCTAGCGGACCATACGAGCAGTACTTC
CASSPSPSGPYEQYF
>.|TRBV6-5|TRBJ2-7|.
TGTGCCAGCGGGAGTACGGGGCTACAGTTGTACGAGCAGTACTTC
CASGSTGLQLYEQYF
>.|TRBV11-2|TRBJ2-7|once
TGTGCCAGCAGCTTAGGTGGCGGATCCTACGAGCAGTACTTC
CASSLGGGSYEQYF